A selection of T cell receptor beta chains follows, all from one sample in a study of cytomegalovirus exposure and HLA in healthy donors. The assay was immunoSEQ multiplex PCR, and TCRdb's table has in-frame clones only and misses some. The data contain some 160,000 clones, over 80% of them singletons. The sample consisted of PBMCs. The origin of the receptors is a woman younger than 35 in good health and CMV-seronegative. Each CDR3 is given with its conserved first and last residue. A D gene is named only where the DNA matches it firmly. Clone size is shown for a subset of rows, as once, few, many or a class of expanded clone.

v_gene: TRBV27; j_gene: TRBJ2-5; len: 18; d_gene: TRBD1; abundance: -; CDR3aa: CASSLFWGQGANKETQYF; CDR3nt: TGTGCCAGCAGTTTATTTTGGGGACAGGGGGCGAACAAAGAGACCCAGTACTTC
v_gene: TRBV27; j_gene: TRBJ1-3; len: 14; d_gene: -; abundance: once; CDR3aa: CASSSTPGGDTIYF; CDR3nt: TGTGCCAGCAGTTCGACCCCTGGAGGGGACACCATATATTTT
v_gene: TRBV6-1; j_gene: TRBJ2-1; len: 17; d_gene: TRBD2; abundance: -; CDR3aa: CASSEEGRGGHDNEQFF; CDR3nt: TGTGCCAGCAGTGAAGAGGGACGGGGGGGGCACGACAATGAGCAGTTCTTC
v_gene: TRBV9; j_gene: TRBJ2-7; len: 15; d_gene: -; abundance: -; CDR3aa: CASSVEPGFAYEQYF; CDR3nt: TGTGCCAGCAGCGTAGAACCGGGTTTCGCCTACGAGCAGTACTTC
v_gene: TRBV4-2; j_gene: TRBJ1-2; len: 15; d_gene: -; abundance: few; CDR3aa: CASSQVRQAAYGYTF; CDR3nt: TGTGCCAGCAGCCAAGTTAGACAGGCCGCATATGGCTACACCTTC
v_gene: TRBV4-1; j_gene: TRBJ2-3; len: 13; d_gene: -; abundance: -; CDR3aa: CASSQDSTDTQYF; CDR3nt: TGCGCCAGCAGCCAAGATAGTACAGATACGCAGTATTTT
v_gene: TRBV30; j_gene: TRBJ1-6; len: 13; d_gene: TRBD1; abundance: -; CDR3aa: CAATGEYNSPLHF; CDR3nt: TGTGCTGCTACAGGGGAATATAATTCACCCCTCCACTTT
v_gene: TRBV5-1; j_gene: TRBJ1-1; len: 19; d_gene: -; abundance: -; CDR3aa: CASQAYPPPTIQGNTEAFF; CDR3nt: TGCGCCAGCCAAGCTTACCCTCCCCCCACAATACAGGGTAACACTGAAGCTTTCTTT
v_gene: TRBV12-5; j_gene: TRBJ1-4; len: 14; d_gene: -; abundance: few; CDR3aa: CASGPAGTTEKLFF; CDR3nt: TGTGCTAGTGGTCCGGCCGGGACTACTGAAAAACTGTTTTTT
v_gene: TRBV6-6; j_gene: TRBJ1-1; len: 16; d_gene: -; abundance: -; CDR3aa: CASSSVRAGLDTEAFF; CDR3nt: TGTGCCAGCAGTTCCGTCAGGGCAGGGTTGGACACTGAAGCTTTCTTT
v_gene: TRBV7-2; j_gene: TRBJ2-7; len: 14; d_gene: TRBD1; abundance: -; CDR3aa: CASSSRDRAYEQYF; CDR3nt: TGTGCCAGCAGCTCCCGGGACAGGGCCTACGAGCAGTACTTC
v_gene: TRBV5-4; j_gene: TRBJ2-1; len: 15; d_gene: TRBD2; abundance: -; CDR3aa: CASSPRAGKNNEQFF; CDR3nt: TGTGCCAGCAGCCCCCGAGCGGGGAAGAACAATGAGCAGTTCTTC
v_gene: TRBV4-1; j_gene: TRBJ1-2; len: 16; d_gene: -; abundance: -; CDR3aa: CASSHPTVNPNYGYTF; CDR3nt: TGCGCCAGCAGCCACCCGACAGTAAACCCTAACTATGGCTACACCTTC
v_gene: TRBV2; j_gene: TRBJ1-1; len: 11; d_gene: -; abundance: -; CDR3aa: CASRQNTEAFF; CDR3nt: TGTGCCAGCAGACAAAACACTGAAGCTTTCTTT
v_gene: TRBV27; j_gene: TRBJ1-5; len: 14; d_gene: -; abundance: -; CDR3aa: CASSLGGANQPQHF; CDR3nt: TGTGCCAGCAGTTTAGGGGGGGCCAATCAGCCCCAGCATTTT